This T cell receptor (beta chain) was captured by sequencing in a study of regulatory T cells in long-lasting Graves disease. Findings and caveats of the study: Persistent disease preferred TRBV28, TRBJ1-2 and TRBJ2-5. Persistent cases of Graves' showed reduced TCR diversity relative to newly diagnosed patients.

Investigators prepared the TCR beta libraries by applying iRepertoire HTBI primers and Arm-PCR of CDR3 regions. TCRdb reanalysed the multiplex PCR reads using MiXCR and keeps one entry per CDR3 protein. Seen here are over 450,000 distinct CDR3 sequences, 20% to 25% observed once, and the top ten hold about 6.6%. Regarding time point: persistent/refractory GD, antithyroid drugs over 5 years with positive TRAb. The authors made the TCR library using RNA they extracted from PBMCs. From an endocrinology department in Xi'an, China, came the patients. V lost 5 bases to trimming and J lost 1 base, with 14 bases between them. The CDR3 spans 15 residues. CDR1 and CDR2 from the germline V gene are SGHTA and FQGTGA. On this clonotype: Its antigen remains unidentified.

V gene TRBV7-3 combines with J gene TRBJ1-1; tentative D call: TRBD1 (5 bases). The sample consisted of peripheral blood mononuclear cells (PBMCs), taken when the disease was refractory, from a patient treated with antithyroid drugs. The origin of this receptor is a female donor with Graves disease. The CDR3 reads CASSPYRQSNTEAFF. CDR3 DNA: TGTGCCAGCAGCCCTTATCGACAGTCGAACACTGAAGCTTTCTTT.